The 10 T cell receptor beta chains below all came from one sample that was sequenced in a study of blood T cell repertoires in COVID-19. Sequencing was performed with immunoSEQ multiplex PCR; in TCRdb, only in-frame clones are kept and a portion is missing. The table records a few hundred thousand clones, just under 90% of them present only once. Sample: PBMCs or T cells enriched from blood (not recorded which). All receptors come from a woman between 50 and 59 years old who had recovered from COVID-19.

The chain recombines TRBV4-3 with TRBJ2-1; D is possibly TRBD2 (7 bases). The length of the CDR3 is 14 residues. Germline CDR1 LGHNA, CDR2 YSLEER. V dropped 2 bases and J dropped 12 bases, with 17 bases sitting between them. In nucleotides, the CDR3 is TGCGCCAGCAGCCAAAATTCAAGGGGGAGGGGGCAGTTCTTC. Translated, it gives CASSQNSRGRGQFF.

This chain connects TRBV11-2 to TRBJ1-4; D remains ambiguous. Germline lookup yields CDR1 SGHAT and CDR2 FQNNGV. The CDR3 covers 13 residues. Trimming stripped 1 base from V and 4 bases from J, with 4 bases between. The DNA of the CDR3 is TGTGCCAGCAGCTTAGTAGTTAATGAAAAACTGTTTTTT. Translation: CASSLVVNEKLFF.

With regard to this clone: The same CDR3 also results from other DNA sequences found in this sample. The chain carries TRBV30 and TRBJ1-5, with no clear D. The germline V and J ends were trimmed by 2 bases and 0 bases, with 5 bases remaining between them. The CDR3 consists of 13 residues. Germline V gene data show CDR1 as GTSNPN and CDR2 as SVGIG (reference sequence). CDR3 DNA sequence: TGTGCCTGGAGTCTCGGTAGCAATCAGCCCCAGCATTTT. Protein: CAWSLGSNQPQHF.

This clone has a handful of counts. V usage is TRBV2 and J usage is TRBJ1-6; D might be TRBD1 (6 bases). The ends were cut back, 7 bases at V and 0 bases at J, with 13 bases in the middle. The CDR3 sequence is 16 residues long. Germline V lookup: CDR1 SNHLY, CDR2 FYNNEI. CDR3 residues: CASNRRGSSYNSPLHF. The CDR3, as DNA: TGTGCCAGCAACAGAAGGGGGAGCTCCTATAATTCACCCCTCCACTTT.

CDR3 nucleotides: TGTGCCACCAGTGTCCCGGGACAGGGGTTATCAGATACGCAGTATTTT. This sequence encodes CATSVPGQGLSDTQYF. This chain links TRBV24-1 with TRBJ2-3, with TRBD1 identical over 10 bases. The trim removed 5 bases at V and 4 bases at J, leaving 8 bases unmatched. Germline values: CDR1 KGHDR, CDR2 SFDVKD. The CDR3 runs to 16 residues.

V is TRBV18 and J is TRBJ2-3; 8 nucleotides align to TRBD2. Germline-derived CDR1 and CDR2 are KGHSH and LQKENI. With 3 bases clipped from V and 1 base from J, the junction kept 3 bases outside the gene matches. The CDR3 has 15 amino acids. DNA of the CDR3: TGTGCCAGCTCACCGTCAGCGGGGGGCACAGATACGCAGTATTTT. This translates into CASSPSAGGTDTQYF.

The chain recombines TRBV5-1 with TRBJ1-1; TRBD1 is a possible D gene (5 bases). With 4 bases removed from V and 2 bases from J, the gap between germline ends came to 18 bases. This CDR3 has 16 amino acids. Germline V gives CDR1 SGHRS, CDR2 YFSETQ. CDR3 protein: CASSPNLGGVNTEAFF. DNA for the CDR3: TGCGCCAGCAGCCCAAACTTGGGGGGTGTTAACACTGAAGCTTTCTTT. The full variable domain, its missing parts supplied by reference TRBV5-1 and TRBJ1-1, is KAGVTQTPRYLIKTRGQQVTLSCSPISGHRSVSWYQQTPGQGLQFLFEYFSETQRNKGNFPGRFSGRQFSNSRSEMNVSTLELGDSALYLCASSPNLGGVNTEAFFGQGTRLTVV.

The rearrangement uses TRBV7-2 and TRBJ2-5; 14 bases map to TRBD2. Germline values: CDR1 SGHTA, CDR2 FQGNSA. The length of the CDR3 is 16 residues. The J segment lost 2 bases and the V segment lost 6 bases, leaving 5 bases of the junction unmatched. This CDR3 reads CASSLRLAGGQETQYF. For the CDR3, the DNA is TGTGCCAGCAGTTTAAGACTAGCGGGGGGGCAAGAGACCCAGTACTTC.

This clone appeared a few times. The chain uses TRBV3-1 (or the pseudogene TRBV3-2) and TRBJ1-3, with D maybe TRBD1 (6 bases). CDR3 size: 16 residues. Germline CDR1 is LGHDT and CDR2 is YNNKEL (reference sequence). V lost 4 bases to trimming and J lost 0 bases, with 13 bases between them. CDR3 bases: TGTGCCAGCAGCCGGGGATGGGACATCTCTGGAAACACCATATATTTT. Protein sequence: CASSRGWDISGNTIYF.

This clone came up a few times. The chain uses TRBV28 and TRBJ1-2, with D perhaps TRBD1 (6 bases). Looked up from germline, CDR1 is MDHEN and CDR2 is SYDVKM. The germline V and J ends were trimmed by 6 bases and 5 bases, with 16 bases remaining between them. The CDR3 consists of 14 residues. This CDR3 is CASSLAGASYGYTF. As DNA, the CDR3 is TGTGCCAGCAGCCTCGCAGGGGCGTCATATGGCTACACCTTC.